This entry features one T cell receptor (beta chain) sequence. The data are from a study of blood T cell repertoires in COVID-19. On the study more broadly: In each case, the material was cDNA or gDNA derived from T cells, B-cell-depleted T cells, or PBMCs.

The V and J ends lost 5 bases and 3 bases respectively, with 17 bases between them. The length of the CDR3 is 16 residues. Germline CDR1 MNHNY, CDR2 SVGAGI (reference sequence). In terms of age and location, participants ranged from roughly 18 to 100 years and lived in about 25 US areas. Profiling relied on immunoSEQ multiplex PCR, and the TCRdb table lists in-frame clones only, not all of them. The sample comprises more than 250,000 clones, roughly 86% of which are singletons, and over 2% rests with the top ten. The chain recombines TRBV6-6 with TRBJ1-5; a weak D match, TRBD1 (6 bases). This clonotype was sampled from a woman in her late teens or twenties who had recovered from COVID-19. The sequenced sample was PBMCs or T cells enriched from blood (not recorded which). The CDR3 DNA reads TGTGCCAGCAGTCCATTAAACAGGGATCCCAATCAGCCCCAGCATTTT. The encoded protein is CASSPLNRDPNQPQHF.